This T cell receptor (beta chain) is from a study of blood T cell repertoires in COVID-19. In the study overall: PBMCs, B-cell-depleted T cells, or T cells provided the cDNA or gDNA that made up the material.

CDR3 length: 11 amino acids. Germline CDR1 and CDR2: SGHRS and YFSETQ. The V gene lost 7 bases and the J gene lost 4 bases, with 8 bases spanning the gap. In the original analysis: Amplification with reference gene primers provided the estimates of nucleated cell counts. The method was immunoSEQ multiplex PCR; TCRdb's version includes in-frame clones alone and lacks a portion of them. From that table come the V and J calls and clone size; the DNA was used to work out D and trimming. The sample holds hundreds of thousands of clones, 83% seen once. Grouping used clinical history reported by participants in a survey and questionnaire. Those designated as exposed participants met a COVID-19 case within 2 weeks before study entry.

The receptor's source is a woman between 45 and 60 years old who had been exposed to COVID-19. This sequence joins TRBV5-1 and TRBJ1-2, with a possible D match to TRBD1 (6 bases). Sequencing was performed on PBMCs or T cells enriched from blood (not recorded which). CDR3 sequence reads: CASSDSYGYTF. CDR3 DNA sequence: TGCGCCAGCTCGGACAGCTATGGCTACACCTTC.